Detailed here is one T cell receptor beta chain. The CDR3 is made up of 12 amino acids. The data originate from a study of control samples from healthy donors and cancer patients. Measured with immunoSEQ multiplex PCR; TCRdb has only the in-frame clones, and not every one. The sample consists of 140,000 or so clones, 90% to 95% of them appearing once. The chain is built from TRBV21-1 and TRBJ2-7. TRBV21-1 is designated a pseudogene. The sample was PBMCs. The sequence was collected from a man in his fifties or sixties with colorectal cancer. The CDR3 spells CASSKLAYEQYF. The DNA of the CDR3 is TGTGCCAGCAGCAAACTGGCCTACGAGCAGTACTTC.